This TCR beta chain was sequenced in a study of blood T cell repertoires in COVID-19. Across the study: Both acute and convalescent COVID-19 samples were obtained from the United States, Italy and Spain. T cells, B-cell-depleted T cells, or PBMCs provided the cDNA or gDNA that served as material.

In the study's own analysis: The authors estimated nucleated cell counts from reference gene primer amplification. The table came from immunoSEQ multiplex PCR; TCRdb's copy has only in-frame clones and leaves some out. From that table come the V and J calls and clone size; the DNA was used to work out D and trimming. The table lists around 91,000 clones, 79% of them singletons. The CDR3 sequence is 18 residues long. Trimming cost V 3 bases and J 0 bases; bases outside gene matches: 10. CDR1 SGHVS and CDR2 FNYEAQ come from the germline V gene. The sample taken for sequencing was peripheral blood. The rearrangement joins TRBV7-6 to TRBJ2-4; 8 bases match TRBD2. This TCR was recovered from a woman of 80 years or more with active or convalescent COVID-19. The CDR3 coding sequence is TGTGCCAGCAGCTTGCAAGCGGGAGAGGAGGGAGCCAAAAACATTCAGTACTTC. This gives the protein CASSLQAGEEGAKNIQYF.